This entry concerns a single TCR beta chain. The sample comes from a study of blood T cell repertoires in COVID-19. Germline CDR1 MNHNY, CDR2 SVGAGI (reference sequence). Trimming pared 5 bases from V and 5 bases from J, leaving 15 bases between. The CDR3 extends over 14 amino acids. Libraries were prepared by immunoSEQ multiplex PCR; TCRdb keeps only in-frame clonotypes and omits some of them. The sample has about 210,000 clones, about 89% seen once. Across over 20 US areas, participants ranged in age from about 18 to 90 years. Participants' reported clinical history set cohort assignment. What the recovered Cohort 3 donors had was two negative PCRs, clearance, or symptom resolution.

The TCR comes from a woman younger than 30 who had recovered from COVID-19. The source material was PBMCs or T cells enriched from blood (not recorded which). The rearrangement links TRBV6-6 to TRBJ1-1; tentatively, D is TRBD1 (6 bases). Written as DNA, the CDR3 is TGTGCCAGCAGTCAACAAAGAGGGGGAACTGAAGCTTTCTTT. Amino acid sequence: CASSQQRGGTEAFF.